This passage covers 16 T cell receptor beta chains from one sample sequenced in a study of shared clonotypes between healthy human individuals. Method: immunoSEQ multiplex PCR; TCRdb's copy keeps in-frame clones and lacks some. The sample records around 2,000,000 clones, over 85% being singletons. Source material: naive CD4+ T cells sorted from blood. Subset denoted: CD45RA+ positively selected. The receptors were sampled from a man between 18 and 29 years old in good health.

The chain's CDR3 is CASSETGRGTDTQYF. DNA for the CDR3: TGTGCCAGCAGTGAAACCGGGAGGGGGACAGATACGCAGTATTTT. This chain connects TRBV25-1 to TRBJ2-3; 8 bases fit TRBD2. The CDR3 has 15 residues. Trimming at V came to 2 bases and at J to 3 bases, leaving 4 bases not matched to a gene. In germline, CDR1 is MGHDK, CDR2 SYGVNS.

The rearrangement joins TRBV7-9 to TRBJ2-7; D is perhaps TRBD1 (5 bases). The CDR3 extends over 16 amino acids. V lost 4 bases and J 6 bases, leaving 22 bases between the germline ends. Germline values: CDR1 SEHNR, CDR2 FQNEAQ (reference sequence). The CDR3 DNA follows: TGTGCCAGCAGCTACGCTGACAGCCCTACTAATGGCGAGCAGTACTTC. Translated: CASSYADSPTNGEQYF. Supplemented by reference TRBV7-9 and TRBJ2-7, the full variable domain reads DTGVSQNPRHKITKRGQNVTFRCDPISEHNRLYWYRQTLGQGPEFLTYFQNEAQLEKSRLLSDRFSAERPKGSFSTLEIQRTEQGDSAMYLCASSYADSPTNGEQYFGPGTRLTVT.

CDR3 region: CASRPRGDEQFF. The CDR3 coding sequence is TGTGCCAGCAGGCCGCGGGGGGATGAGCAGTTCTTC. The chain carries TRBV6-4 and TRBJ2-1; TRBD2 matches at 8 bases. The CDR3 spans 12 residues. CDR1 is MRHNA and CDR2 is SNTAGT in the germline V gene. The ends lost 6 bases at V and 8 bases at J; junction bases unmatched: 3.

This chain connects TRBV6-5 to TRBJ2-7; D is ambiguous. V was trimmed by 2 bases and J by 3 bases, leaving 11 bases between them. The germline V gene has CDR1 MNHEY and CDR2 SVGAGI. The CDR3 spans 14 residues. CDR3 nucleotide sequence: TGTGCCAGCAGTTACGTGGGCACCCTCTACGAGCAGTACTTC. Protein: CASSYVGTLYEQYF.

The chain couples TRBV5-1 to TRBJ2-5, with 8 bases matching TRBD2. V was clipped by 0 bases and J by 5 bases; unmatched bases: 6. The germline gives CDR1 SGHRS, CDR2 YFSETQ. The CDR3 loop spans 15 amino acids. The CDR3 loop is CASSLAGGRQETQYF. In DNA form, the CDR3 reads TGCGCCAGCAGCTTGGCGGGGGGGCGCCAGGAGACCCAGTACTTC. Based on the CDR3 plus reference TRBV5-1 and TRBJ2-5, the full variable domain is KAGVTQTPRYLIKTRGQQVTLSCSPISGHRSVSWYQQTPGQGLQFLFEYFSETQRNKGNFPGRFSGRQFSNSRSEMNVSTLELGDSALYLCASSLAGGRQETQYFGPGTRLLVL.

V usage is TRBV19 and J usage is TRBJ2-7; 8 bases map to TRBD2. V lost 6 bases to trimming and J lost 5 bases; unmatched junction nucleotides: 6. The germline gives CDR1 LNHDA, CDR2 SQIVND (reference sequence). The CDR3 runs 13 residues. The CDR3 DNA is TGTGCCAGTAGGGGACTAGTTTCCCACGAGCAGTACTTC. This sequence encodes CASRGLVSHEQYF.

On this clone: The same CDR3 can be traced to other DNA sequences in this sample. The V and J genes are TRBV9 and TRBJ2-2; D possibly corresponds to TRBD2 (6 bases). The CDR3 has 14 residues. In germline, CDR1 is SGDLS, CDR2 YYNGEE. V lost 0 bases and J lost 3, with 6 bases in between. CDR3 sequence reads: CASSVAGDTGELFF. CDR3 coding DNA: TGTGCCAGCAGCGTAGCGGGAGACACCGGGGAGCTGTTTTTT.

The CDR3 loop is CASKPGQESQPQHF. The CDR3, as DNA: TGTGCCAGCAAACCGGGACAGGAGTCTCAGCCCCAGCATTTT. The rearrangement links TRBV6-5 to TRBJ1-5, with TRBD1 matching 8 bases. Germline lookup yields CDR1 MNHEY and CDR2 SVGAGI. V shed 7 bases, J shed 6 bases, and the junction held 8 bases outside the gene matches. The CDR3 length is 14 residues.

This rearrangement joins TRBV2 to TRBJ2-3; TRBD2 matches at 11 bases. J gave up 0 bases and V 6 bases, and 5 bases lay outside the gene matches. This CDR3 region has 16 residues. Germline V lookup: CDR1 SNHLY, CDR2 FYNNEI. CDR3 sequence reads: CASRARTSGSTDTQYF. Here the CDR3 DNA reads TGTGCCAGCAGGGCGAGGACTAGCGGGAGCACAGATACGCAGTATTTT.

This chain links TRBV11-2 with TRBJ1-1; D is unresolved. The CDR3 covers 16 residues. V was trimmed by 7 bases and J by 1 base, leaving 19 bases between them. Germline CDR1 and CDR2: SGHAT and FQNNGV. CDR3 nucleotide sequence: TGTGCCAGCACTTATGTCGGACGCAGAACGAACACTGAAGCTTTCTTT. Translating gives CASTYVGRRTNTEAFF.

V is TRBV10-2 and J is TRBJ2-1, with D tentatively TRBD2 (6 bases). V lost 3 bases and J 7 bases, leaving 16 bases between the germline ends. The CDR3 spans 15 residues. The germline V gene encodes CDR1 WSHSY and CDR2 SAAADI. This chain's CDR3 is CASSDVGGLRNEQFF. For the CDR3, the DNA is TGCGCCAGCAGTGACGTGGGAGGTCTGAGGAATGAGCAGTTCTTC.

As concerns this clone: Additional DNA sequences in this sample encode the identical CDR3. The gene calls are TRBV6-1 and TRBJ2-5; D possibly corresponds to TRBD2 (5 bases). Germline V gene lookup returns CDR1 MNHNS and CDR2 SASEGT. Between the trimmed V and J ends, which lost 1 base and 5 bases, there was a span of 11 bases. The CDR3 spans 14 residues. The CDR3 here is CASSEEEGRETQYF. The CDR3 DNA sequence: TGTGCCAGCAGTGAAGAAGAGGGAAGGGAGACCCAGTACTTC.

The rearrangement uses TRBV19 and TRBJ2-3; weak D call: TRBD2 (7 bases). Trimming removed 6 bases at V and 4 bases at J, with 14 bases between. CDR1 and CDR2 from the germline V gene are LNHDA and SQIVND (reference sequence). The CDR3 is 14 residues long. The DNA for the CDR3 is TGTGCCAGTAGCTATGCGGGGGCCCCAGATACGCAGTATTTT. This translates into CASSYAGAPDTQYF.

The gene calls are TRBV27 and TRBJ1-6; tentative D call: TRBD1 (6 bases). Germline CDR1 reads MNHEY; CDR2 reads SMNVEV (reference sequence). This CDR3 has 14 amino acids. Trimming cost V 6 bases and J 10 bases, with 16 bases left between them. The CDR3 nucleotides are TGTGCCAGCAGCGCGGGGGGCGGGGGATCACCCCTCCACTTT. It yields the protein CASSAGGGGSPLHF.

This chain joins TRBV29-1 and TRBJ1-1; 11 positions match TRBD1. The CDR3 runs 15 residues. The ends lost 7 bases at V and 5 bases at J; junction bases unmatched: 12. Germline values: CDR1 SQVTM, CDR2 ANQGSEA. CDR3 nucleotides: TGCAGCGCTTCCGGGACAGGGGGGGGAAGGACTGAAGCTTTCTTT. It codes for CSASGTGGGRTEAFF. Supplemented by reference TRBV29-1 and TRBJ1-1, the full variable domain reads SAVISQKPSRDICQRGTSLTIQCQVDSQVTMMFWYRQQPGQSLTLIATANQGSEATYESGFVIDKFPISRPNLTFSTLTVSNMSPEDSSIYLCSASGTGGGRTEAFFGQGTRLTVV.

The V and J genes are TRBV5-1 and TRBJ2-3; 7 bases match TRBD1. J lost 0 bases, V lost 2 bases, and 6 bases had no gene match. This CDR3 contains 16 residues. Germline V gene sequence: CDR1 SGHRS, CDR2 YFSETQ. This chain's CDR3 is CASSFLGGASTDTQYF. The CDR3 nucleotides are TGCGCCAGCAGCTTTTTAGGGGGCGCTAGCACAGATACGCAGTATTTT.